This TCR beta chain was sequenced for a study of shared clonotypes between healthy human individuals. Sequencing was performed with immunoSEQ multiplex PCR; in TCRdb, only in-frame clones are kept and a portion is missing. The sample has millions of clones, roughly 92% seen once. For this clone: The same CDR3 arises from other DNA sequences in this sample as well.

This TCR derives from a man aged 18 to 29 in good health. The sequenced material came from naive CD4+ T cells sorted from blood. Noted subset: CD45RA+ positively selected.

The chain's CDR3 is CASSESGYEQYF. The DNA of the CDR3 is TGTGCCAGCAGTGAATCTGGCTACGAGCAGTACTTC. The chain combines TRBV25-1 with TRBJ2-7; no clear D gene. V lost 1 base, J lost 3 bases, and 4 bases lay in between. The CDR3 totals 12 residues. Germline V CDR1 and CDR2: MGHDK, SYGVNS.